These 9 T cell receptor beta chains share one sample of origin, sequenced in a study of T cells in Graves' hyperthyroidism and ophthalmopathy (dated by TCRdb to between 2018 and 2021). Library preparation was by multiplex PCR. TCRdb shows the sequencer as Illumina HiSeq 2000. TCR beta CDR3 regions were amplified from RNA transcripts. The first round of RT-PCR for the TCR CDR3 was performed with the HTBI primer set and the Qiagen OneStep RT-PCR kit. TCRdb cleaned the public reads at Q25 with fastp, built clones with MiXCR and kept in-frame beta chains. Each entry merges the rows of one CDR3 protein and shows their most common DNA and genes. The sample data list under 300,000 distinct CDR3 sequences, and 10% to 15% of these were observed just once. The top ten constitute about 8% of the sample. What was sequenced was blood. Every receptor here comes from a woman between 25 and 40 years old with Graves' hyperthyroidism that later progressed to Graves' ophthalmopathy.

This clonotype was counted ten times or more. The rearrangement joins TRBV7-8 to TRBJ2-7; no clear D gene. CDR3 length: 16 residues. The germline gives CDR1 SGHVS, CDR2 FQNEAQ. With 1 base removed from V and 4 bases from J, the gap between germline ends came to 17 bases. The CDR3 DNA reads TGTGCCAGCAGCTTAGTGGGTCAGGTGGAAAGTTACGAGCAGTACTTC. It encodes CASSLVGQVESYEQYF.

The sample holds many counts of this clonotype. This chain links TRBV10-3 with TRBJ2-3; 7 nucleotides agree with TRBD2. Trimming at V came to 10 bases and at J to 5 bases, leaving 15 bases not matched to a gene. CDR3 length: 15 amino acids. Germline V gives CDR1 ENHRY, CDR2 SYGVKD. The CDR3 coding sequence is TGTGCCACCCTGGACGGCGGGAGTGAGCTAGATACGCAGTATTTT. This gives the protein CATLDGGSELDTQYF.

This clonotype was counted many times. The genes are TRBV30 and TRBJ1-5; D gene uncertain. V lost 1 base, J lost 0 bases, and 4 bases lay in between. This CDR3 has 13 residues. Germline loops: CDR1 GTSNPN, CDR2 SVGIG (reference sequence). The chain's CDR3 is CAWSGSSNQPQHF. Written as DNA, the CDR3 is TGTGCCTGGAGTGGCAGTAGCAATCAGCCCCAGCATTTT.

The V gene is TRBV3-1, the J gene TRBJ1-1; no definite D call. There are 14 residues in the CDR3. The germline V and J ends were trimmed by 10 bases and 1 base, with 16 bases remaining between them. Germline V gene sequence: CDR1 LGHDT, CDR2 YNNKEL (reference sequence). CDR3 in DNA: TGTGCCATCATCCCCTTTGCGGAGAACACTGAAGCTTTCTTT. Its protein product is CAIIPFAENTEAFF.

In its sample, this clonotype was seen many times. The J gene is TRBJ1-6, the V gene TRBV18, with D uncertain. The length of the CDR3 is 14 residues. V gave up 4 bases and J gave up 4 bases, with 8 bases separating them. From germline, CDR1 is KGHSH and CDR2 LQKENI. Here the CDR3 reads CASSRGVYNSPLHF. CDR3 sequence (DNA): TGTGCCAGCTCACGCGGGGTGTATAATTCACCCCTCCACTTT.

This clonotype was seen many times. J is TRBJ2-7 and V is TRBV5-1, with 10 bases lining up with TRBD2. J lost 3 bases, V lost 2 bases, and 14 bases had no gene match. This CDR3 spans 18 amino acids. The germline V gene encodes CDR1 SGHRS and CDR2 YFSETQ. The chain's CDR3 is CASSFLGIQREGNYEQYF. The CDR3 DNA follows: TGCGCCAGCAGCTTTCTTGGGATCCAGCGGGAGGGAAACTACGAGCAGTACTTC.

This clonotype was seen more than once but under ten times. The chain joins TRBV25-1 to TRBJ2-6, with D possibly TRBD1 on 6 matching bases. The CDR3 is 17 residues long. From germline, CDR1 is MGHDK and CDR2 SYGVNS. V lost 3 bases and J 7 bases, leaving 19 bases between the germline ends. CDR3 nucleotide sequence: TGTGCCAGCAGTGATGAGGTGGGGGCACTAAGCGCCAACGTCCTGACTTTC. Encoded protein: CASSDEVGALSANVLTF.

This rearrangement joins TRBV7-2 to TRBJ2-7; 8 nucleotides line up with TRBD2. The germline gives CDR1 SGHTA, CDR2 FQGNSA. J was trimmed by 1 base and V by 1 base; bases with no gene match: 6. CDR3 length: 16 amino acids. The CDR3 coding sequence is TGTGCCAGCAGCTTAGGACTTGGCGGGGGGTCCTACGAGCAGTACTTC. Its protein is CASSLGLGGGSYEQYF.

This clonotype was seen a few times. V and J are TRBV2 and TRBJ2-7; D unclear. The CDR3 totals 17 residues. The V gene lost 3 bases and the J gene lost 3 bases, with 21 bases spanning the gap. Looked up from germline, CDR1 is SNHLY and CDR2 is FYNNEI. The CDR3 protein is CASSDSTTGSKNYEQYF. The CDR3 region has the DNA TGTGCCAGCAGTGACTCGACAACTGGGTCCAAAAACTACGAGCAGTACTTC.